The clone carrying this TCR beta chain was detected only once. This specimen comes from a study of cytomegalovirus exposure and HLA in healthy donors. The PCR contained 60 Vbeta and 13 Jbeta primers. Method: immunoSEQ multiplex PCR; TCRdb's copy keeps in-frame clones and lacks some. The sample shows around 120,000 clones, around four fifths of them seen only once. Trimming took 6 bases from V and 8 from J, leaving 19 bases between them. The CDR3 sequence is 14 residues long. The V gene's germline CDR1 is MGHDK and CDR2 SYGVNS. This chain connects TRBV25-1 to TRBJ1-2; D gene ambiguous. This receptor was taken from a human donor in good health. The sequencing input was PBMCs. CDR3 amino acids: CASRVGAEVGGYTF. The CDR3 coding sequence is TGTGCCAGCAGGGTGGGCGCGGAGGTGGGCGGCTACACCTTC.